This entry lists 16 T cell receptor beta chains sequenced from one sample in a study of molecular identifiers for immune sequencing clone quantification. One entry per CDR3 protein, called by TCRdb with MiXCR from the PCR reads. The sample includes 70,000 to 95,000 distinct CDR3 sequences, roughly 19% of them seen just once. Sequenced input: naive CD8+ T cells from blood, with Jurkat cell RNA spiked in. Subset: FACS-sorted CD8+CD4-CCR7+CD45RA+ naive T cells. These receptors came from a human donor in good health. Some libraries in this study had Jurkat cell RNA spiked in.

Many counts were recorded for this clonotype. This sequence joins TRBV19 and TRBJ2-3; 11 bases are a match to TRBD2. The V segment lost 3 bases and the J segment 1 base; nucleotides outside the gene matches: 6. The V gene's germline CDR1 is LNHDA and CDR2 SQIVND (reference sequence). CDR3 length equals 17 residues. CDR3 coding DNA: TGTGCCAGTAGTATGATTGTAGCGGGAGGGGGCACAGATACGCAGTATTTT. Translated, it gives CASSMIVAGGGTDTQYF.

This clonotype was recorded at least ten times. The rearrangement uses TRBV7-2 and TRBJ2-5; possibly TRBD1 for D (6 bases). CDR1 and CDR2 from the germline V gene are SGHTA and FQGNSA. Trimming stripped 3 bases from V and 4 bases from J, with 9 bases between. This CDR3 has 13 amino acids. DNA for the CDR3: TGTGCCAGCAGCTTGGGGGCGGTAGAGACCCAGTACTTC. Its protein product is CASSLGAVETQYF.

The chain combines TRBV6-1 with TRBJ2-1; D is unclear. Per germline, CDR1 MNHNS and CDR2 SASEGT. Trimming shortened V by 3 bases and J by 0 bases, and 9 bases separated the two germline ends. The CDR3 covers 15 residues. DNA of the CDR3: TGTGCCAGCAGTGAGCTACTCCGCTCCTACAATGAGCAGTTCTTC. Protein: CASSELLRSYNEQFF.

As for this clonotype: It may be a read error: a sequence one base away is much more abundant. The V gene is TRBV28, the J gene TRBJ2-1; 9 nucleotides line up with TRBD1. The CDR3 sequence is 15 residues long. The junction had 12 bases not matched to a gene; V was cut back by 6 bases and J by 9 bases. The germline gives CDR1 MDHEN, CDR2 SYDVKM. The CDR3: CASRLTGGAWSEQFF. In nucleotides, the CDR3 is TGTGCCAGCAGGTTAACAGGGGGCGCATGGAGTGAGCAGTTCTTC.

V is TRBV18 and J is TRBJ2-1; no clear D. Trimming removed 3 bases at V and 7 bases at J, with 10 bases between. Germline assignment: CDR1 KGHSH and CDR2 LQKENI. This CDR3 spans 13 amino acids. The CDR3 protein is CASSPGFGNEQFF. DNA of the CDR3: TGTGCCAGCTCACCCGGCTTTGGGAATGAGCAGTTCTTC.

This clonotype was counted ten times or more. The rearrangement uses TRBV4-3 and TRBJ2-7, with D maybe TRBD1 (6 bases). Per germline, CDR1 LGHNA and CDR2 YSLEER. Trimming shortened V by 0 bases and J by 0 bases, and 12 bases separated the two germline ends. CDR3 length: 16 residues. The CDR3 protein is CASSQDWQGHSYEQYF. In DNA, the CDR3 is TGCGCCAGCAGCCAAGATTGGCAGGGGCACTCCTACGAGCAGTACTTC.

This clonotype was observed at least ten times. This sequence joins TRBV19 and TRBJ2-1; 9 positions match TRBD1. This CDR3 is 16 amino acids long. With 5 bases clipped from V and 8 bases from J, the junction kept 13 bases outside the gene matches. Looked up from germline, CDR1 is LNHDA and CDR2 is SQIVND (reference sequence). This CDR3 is CASSYDHRGQSDEQFF. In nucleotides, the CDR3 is TGTGCCAGTAGTTATGATCACAGGGGGCAATCGGATGAGCAGTTCTTC.

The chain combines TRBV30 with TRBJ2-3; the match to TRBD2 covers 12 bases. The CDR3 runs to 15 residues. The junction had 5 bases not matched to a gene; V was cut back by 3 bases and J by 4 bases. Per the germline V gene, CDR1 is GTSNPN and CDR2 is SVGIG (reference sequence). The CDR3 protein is CAWSWLAGGADTQYF. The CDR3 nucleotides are TGTGCCTGGAGCTGGCTAGCGGGGGGGGCAGATACGCAGTATTTT.

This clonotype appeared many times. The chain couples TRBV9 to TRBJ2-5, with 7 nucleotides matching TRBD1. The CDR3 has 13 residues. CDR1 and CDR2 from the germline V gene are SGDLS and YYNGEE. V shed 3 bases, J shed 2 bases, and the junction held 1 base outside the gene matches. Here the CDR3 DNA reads TGTGCCAGCAGCGGGACAGGTCAAGAGACCCAGTACTTC. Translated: CASSGTGQETQYF. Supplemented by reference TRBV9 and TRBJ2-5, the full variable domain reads DSGVTQTPKHLITATGQRVTLRCSPRSGDLSVYWYQQSLDQGLQFLIQYYNGEERAKGNILERFSAQQFPDLHSELNLSSLELGDSALYFCASSGTGQETQYFGPGTRLLVL.

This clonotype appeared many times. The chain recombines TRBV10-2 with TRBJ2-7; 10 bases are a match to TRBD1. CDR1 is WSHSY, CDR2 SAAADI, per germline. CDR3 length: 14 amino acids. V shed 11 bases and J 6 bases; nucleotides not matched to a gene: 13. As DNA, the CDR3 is TGCGCCGGCACTGAGACAGGGGGCCCCGCCGAGCAGTACTTC. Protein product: CAGTETGGPAEQYF.

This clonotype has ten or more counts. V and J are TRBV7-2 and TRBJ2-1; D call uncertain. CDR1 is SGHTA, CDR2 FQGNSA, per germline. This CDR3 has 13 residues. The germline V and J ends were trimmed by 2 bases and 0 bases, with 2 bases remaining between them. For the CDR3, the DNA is TGTGCCAGCAGCTTAATCTCCTACAATGAGCAGTTCTTC. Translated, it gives CASSLISYNEQFF.

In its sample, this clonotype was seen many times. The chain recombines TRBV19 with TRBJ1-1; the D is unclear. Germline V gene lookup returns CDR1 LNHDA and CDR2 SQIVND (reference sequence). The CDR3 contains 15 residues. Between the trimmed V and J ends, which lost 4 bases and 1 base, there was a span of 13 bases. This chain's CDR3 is CASSTQEDANTEAFF. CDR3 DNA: TGTGCCAGTAGTACCCAGGAGGACGCGAACACTGAAGCTTTCTTT.

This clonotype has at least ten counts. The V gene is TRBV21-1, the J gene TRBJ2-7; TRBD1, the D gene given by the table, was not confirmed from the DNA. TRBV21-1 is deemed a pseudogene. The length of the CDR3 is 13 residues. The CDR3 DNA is TGTGCCAGCAGCAGAGACAGGCACTACGAGCAGTACTTC. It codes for CASSRDRHYEQYF.

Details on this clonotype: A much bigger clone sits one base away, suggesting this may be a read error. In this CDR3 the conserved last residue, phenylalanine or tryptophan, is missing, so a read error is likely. The CDR3 sequence: CASSQDRGSGNEQYS. In DNA, the CDR3 is TGTGCCAGCAGCCAAGACCGGGGGAGCGGGAACGAGCAGTACTCC. V usage is TRBV3-1 and J usage is TRBJ2-7; 7 bases line up with TRBD2. This CDR3 has 15 amino acids. CDR1 is LGHDT, CDR2 YNNKEL, per germline (reference sequence). The V segment lost 0 bases and the J segment 5 bases; nucleotides outside the gene matches: 7.

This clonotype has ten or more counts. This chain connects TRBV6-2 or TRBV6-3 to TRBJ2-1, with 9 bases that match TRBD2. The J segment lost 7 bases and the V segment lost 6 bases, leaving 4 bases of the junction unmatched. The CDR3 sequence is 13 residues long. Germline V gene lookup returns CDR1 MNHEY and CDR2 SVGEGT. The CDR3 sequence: CASRVAGANEQFF. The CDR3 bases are TGTGCCAGCAGAGTAGCGGGAGCGAATGAGCAGTTCTTC.

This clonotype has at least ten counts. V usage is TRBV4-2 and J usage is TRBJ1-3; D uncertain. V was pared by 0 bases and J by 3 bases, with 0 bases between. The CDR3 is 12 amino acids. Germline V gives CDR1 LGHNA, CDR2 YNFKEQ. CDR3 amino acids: CASSQDGNTIYF. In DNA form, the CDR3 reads TGTGCCAGCAGCCAAGATGGAAACACCATATATTTT.